These T cell receptor beta chains were read from a single sample in a study of beta chain features in type 1 diabetes. This table comes from immunoSEQ multiplex PCR, and its TCRdb copy is limited to in-frame clones, with some not included. This table has over 150,000 clones, under 13% appearing once. Sequencing used central memory CD4+ T cells from blood. These receptor sequences come from a man aged 25-45 years with type 1 diabetes. Both conserved end residues are part of each CDR3. The D gene is left open where the match is weak. Some rows mark clone size as missing; the rest say once, few, many or name a class of expanded clone.

v_call: TRBV6-1; clone_size: -; j_call: TRBJ1-2; d_call: -; cdr3_aa: CASSGQAVANYGYTF; cdr3_nt: TGTGCCAGCAGTGGACAGGCCGTAGCTAACTATGGCTACACCTTC
v_call: TRBV4-3; clone_size: -; j_call: TRBJ1-2; d_call: -; cdr3_aa: CASSQESDSTNYGYTF; cdr3_nt: TGCGCCAGCAGCCAAGAGTCGGACAGCACGAACTATGGCTACACCTTC
v_call: TRBV9; clone_size: -; j_call: TRBJ1-1; d_call: -; cdr3_aa: CASSVDSMNTEAFF; cdr3_nt: TGTGCCAGCAGCGTTGACAGCATGAACACTGAAGCTTTCTTT
v_call: TRBV14; clone_size: many; j_call: TRBJ2-7; d_call: TRBD1; cdr3_aa: CASSRPGQDAFGWGYEQYF; cdr3_nt: TGTGCCAGCAGCCGGCCGGGACAGGACGCTTTCGGATGGGGCTACGAGCAGTACTTC
v_call: TRBV7-9; clone_size: -; j_call: TRBJ2-7; d_call: -; cdr3_aa: CASSLVQWQDYRYEQYF; cdr3_nt: TGTGCCAGCAGCTTAGTTCAGTGGCAGGATTACCGCTACGAGCAGTACTTC
v_call: TRBV9; clone_size: few; j_call: TRBJ2-7; d_call: -; cdr3_aa: CASSVGDTETYEQYF; cdr3_nt: TGTGCCAGCAGCGTAGGGGACACCGAAACCTACGAGCAGTACTTC
v_call: TRBV30; clone_size: few; j_call: TRBJ1-1; d_call: -; cdr3_aa: CAWSRAHTEAFF; cdr3_nt: TGTGCCTGGTCCAGGGCCCACACTGAAGCTTTCTTT
v_call: TRBV18; clone_size: -; j_call: TRBJ2-2; d_call: TRBD1; cdr3_aa: CASSPRTGLDTGELFF; cdr3_nt: TGTGCCAGCTCACCGAGGACAGGGTTGGACACCGGGGAGCTGTTTTTT
v_call: TRBV7-8; clone_size: -; j_call: TRBJ2-7; d_call: -; cdr3_aa: CASSLVSSLAAGYEQYF; cdr3_nt: TGTGCCAGCAGCTTAGTTTCATCACTCGCCGCGGGCTACGAGCAGTACTTC
v_call: TRBV7-2; clone_size: -; j_call: TRBJ2-2; d_call: TRBD1; cdr3_aa: CASSRDRGTGELFF; cdr3_nt: TGTGCCAGCAGCCGGGACAGGGGGACCGGGGAGCTGTTTTTT
v_call: TRBV5-1; clone_size: few; j_call: TRBJ2-1; d_call: TRBD1; cdr3_aa: CASSLAPGGGPYRFF; cdr3_nt: TGCGCCAGCAGCTTGGCCCCAGGGGGCGGACCATACCGGTTCTTC
v_call: TRBV20-1; clone_size: few; j_call: TRBJ2-3; d_call: -; cdr3_aa: CSAPIALMEYF; cdr3_nt: TGCAGTGCGCCCATAGCCCTTATGGAGTATTTT
v_call: TRBV11-2; clone_size: -; j_call: TRBJ1-1; d_call: -; cdr3_aa: CASSSRQIMNTEAFF; cdr3_nt: TGTGCCAGCAGCTCCCGACAGATTATGAACACTGAAGCTTTCTTT
v_call: TRBV7-8; clone_size: -; j_call: TRBJ1-2; d_call: TRBD1; cdr3_aa: CASSSRTGRGGYTF; cdr3_nt: TGTGCCAGCAGCTCTCGGACAGGGCGCGGTGGCTACACCTTC
v_call: TRBV4-3; clone_size: few; j_call: TRBJ2-3; d_call: -; cdr3_aa: CASSPAEVGDTQYF; cdr3_nt: TGCGCCAGCAGCCCAGCGGAGGTAGGGGATACGCAGTATTTT
v_call: TRBV5-1; clone_size: few; j_call: TRBJ1-5; d_call: -; cdr3_aa: CASSLSTDSNQPQHF; cdr3_nt: TGCGCCAGCAGCTTGAGCACAGATAGCAATCAGCCCCAGCATTTT